A single sample gave rise to the 4 T cell receptor beta chains below, sequenced in a study of STAT3 mutations in large granular lymphocyte leukemia. Study-level results: Every T-cell large granular lymphocyte leukemia patient had at least one immunodominant TCR beta clonotype.

Method: immunoSEQ multiplex PCR; TCRdb's copy keeps in-frame clones and lacks some. This repertoire shows about 15,000 clones, approximately 84% found once; its top ten account for 8.6%. These receptors' targets are unknown. Sequenced input: peripheral blood mononuclear cells. The receptor set was obtained from a man in his forties or fifties with T-cell large granular lymphocyte leukemia. Some clones in this sample may be carry-over from other donors' samples.

This rearrangement joins TRBV5-1 to TRBJ2-1, with a tentative D call TRBD2 (5 bases). V was cut by 6 bases and J by 8 bases, with 18 bases left in between. The CDR3 spans 14 residues. The germline V gene has CDR1 SGHRS and CDR2 YFSETQ. This chain's CDR3 is CASTLGRGIDEQFF. CDR3 DNA: TGCGCCAGCACACTCGGACGGGGAATCGATGAGCAGTTCTTC.

Only one count was recorded for this clone. The rearrangement joins TRBV19 to TRBJ2-5; D unresolved. Germline loops: CDR1 LNHDA, CDR2 SQIVND (reference sequence). The CDR3 is made up of 13 amino acids. V shed 5 bases and J shed 4 bases, with 11 bases lying between them. The CDR3 nucleotides are TGTGCCAGTAGTGTGTCGAGAAGAGAGACCCAGTACTTC. Translating gives CASSVSRRETQYF.

This chain connects TRBV7-2 to TRBJ2-5; 8 positions agree with TRBD1. Unmatched junction bases numbered 10, after V lost 5 bases and J lost 5 bases. The germline V gene encodes CDR1 SGHTA and CDR2 FQGNSA. The CDR3 loop spans 15 amino acids. The CDR3 loop reads CASSLGQGAGETQYF. The CDR3, as DNA: TGTGCCAGCAGCCTAGGTCAGGGGGCTGGGGAGACCCAGTACTTC.

The chain recombines TRBV20-1 with TRBJ1-4; D uncertain. The ends were cut back, 1 base at V and 8 bases at J, with 5 bases in the middle. Looked up from germline, CDR1 is DFQATT and CDR2 is SNEGSKA (reference sequence). The length of the CDR3 is 11 residues. The chain's CDR3 is CSARALEKLFF. CDR3 sequence (DNA): TGCAGTGCTAGAGCGCTAGAAAAACTGTTTTTT.